Presented here are 22 T cell receptor beta chains from one specimen sequenced in a study of cytomegalovirus exposure and HLA in healthy donors. PCR involved 60 Vbeta and 13 Jbeta primers. TCRdb's copy holds only in-frame clones and misses some; the assay was immunoSEQ multiplex PCR. The sample lists 150,000 or so clones, around 80% seen once, with 1% in the top ten. Sample: PBMCs. These receptors originate from a woman in her forties or fifties in good health and CMV-seropositive.

This clone is termed medium-sized. The CDR3 reads CASSWRGLGQNEKLFF. CDR3 sequence (DNA): TGTGCCAGCAGCTGGAGGGGTCTCGGCCAGAATGAAAAACTGTTTTTT. The rearrangement links TRBV5-6 to TRBJ1-4; tentative D call: TRBD1 (5 bases). The V gene's germline CDR1 is SGHDT and CDR2 YYEEEE. The CDR3 length is 16 residues. The V end lost 3 bases, the J end lost 5 bases, and 17 bases lay between the germline ends.

The chain recombines TRBV4-3 with TRBJ2-3; maybe TRBD2 (5 bases). Trimming pared 0 bases from V and 4 bases from J, leaving 14 bases between. This CDR3 spans 16 amino acids. Germline V gives CDR1 LGHNA, CDR2 YSLEER. The CDR3 spells CASSQDYRPGADTQYF. As DNA, the CDR3 is TGCGCCAGCAGCCAAGATTATCGTCCCGGGGCAGATACGCAGTATTTT.

With respect to this clone: The DNA is omitted, as the CDR3 cannot be located on it reliably, and the CDR3 follows TCRdb's listing. The gene calls are TRBV2 and TRBJ1-2; the table names TRBD1, a call not compared with the DNA. The CDR3 comprises 14 residues, both ends counted. Germline CDR1 SNHLY, CDR2 FYNNEI. CDR3 in amino acids: CASISGQGRSGYTF.

This clone came up once. The CDR3 here is CASSRKTSTAETQYF. As DNA, the CDR3 is TGTGCCAGTAGTAGGAAGACTAGCACCGCGGAGACCCAGTACTTC. The chain employs TRBV19 and TRBJ2-5, with 7 bases fitting TRBD2. V shed 4 bases, J shed 5 bases, and the junction held 10 bases outside the gene matches. The CDR3 covers 15 residues. Germline CDR1 LNHDA, CDR2 SQIVND (reference sequence).

Worth noting for this clone: Different DNA sequences within this sample yield the same CDR3. This chain joins TRBV7-3 and TRBJ2-5; 11 bases map to TRBD1. The J segment lost 5 bases and the V segment lost 0 bases, leaving 5 bases of the junction unmatched. The CDR3 runs 16 residues. CDR1 and CDR2 (germline): SGHTA, FQGTGA. The chain's CDR3 is CASSLTGTGGSETQYF. CDR3 nucleotides: TGTGCCAGCAGCTTAACCGGGACAGGGGGATCGGAGACCCAGTACTTC.

The chain joins TRBV7-2 to TRBJ2-1; TRBD1 matches 7 bases. V was pared by 5 bases and J by 10 bases, with 8 bases of the junction left unmatched. The CDR3 consists of 13 residues. CDR1 and CDR2 (germline): SGHTA, FQGNSA. CDR3 sequence reads: CASSLDRTGEQFF. The DNA for the CDR3 is TGTGCCAGCAGCCTGGACAGGACAGGCGAGCAGTTCTTC.

The genes are TRBV9 and TRBJ1-2; TRBD1 aligns across 8 bases. CDR1 and CDR2 (germline): SGDLS, YYNGEE. V was pared by 6 bases and J by 2 bases, with 9 bases of the junction left unmatched. CDR3 length: 15 amino acids. The DNA of the CDR3 is TGTGCCAGCACCGAGACAGGGGCGACGAACTATGGCTACACCTTC. This sequence encodes CASTETGATNYGYTF.

The sample holds one count of this clone. The DNA of the CDR3 is TGTGCCAGCAGTTACGGAAGCGCAGAGACCCAGTACTTC. Protein: CASSYGSAETQYF. The chain recombines TRBV6-5 with TRBJ2-5; no reliable D call. The CDR3 totals 13 residues. V gave up 2 bases and J gave up 4 bases, with 8 bases separating them. Germline loops: CDR1 MNHEY, CDR2 SVGAGI.

This clone was seen only a few times. The chain has TRBV7-9 and TRBJ1-2; maybe TRBD1 (5 bases). V lost 1 base to trimming and J lost 10 bases, with 10 bases between them. The germline V gene has CDR1 SEHNR and CDR2 FQNEAQ (reference sequence). The CDR3 sequence is 12 residues long. CDR3 sequence (DNA): TGTGCCAGCAGCTTAGGAGACAGTTCCTACACCTTC. It translates to CASSLGDSSYTF.

This clone has a single count. V and J are TRBV9 and TRBJ2-5, with 7 bases that match TRBD1. Trimming took 0 bases from V and 1 from J; bases not matched to a gene: 12. The CDR3 extends over 18 amino acids. Germline loops: CDR1 SGDLS, CDR2 YYNGEE. For the CDR3, the DNA is TGTGCCAGCAGCGTAGCTACACCCACCACAGGGGTCCAAGAGACCCAGTACTTC. It encodes CASSVATPTTGVQETQYF.

The chain combines TRBV6-5 with TRBJ2-7; D might be TRBD2 (6 bases). Per germline, CDR1 MNHEY and CDR2 SVGAGI. This CDR3 is built from 13 residues. The V end was cut by 4 bases, the J end by 4 bases, with 11 bases between. The CDR3 here is CASSWGDEYEQYF. In nucleotides, the CDR3 is TGTGCCAGCAGTTGGGGGGACGAGTACGAGCAGTACTTC.

The chain couples TRBV6-1 to TRBJ2-1; the match to TRBD2 covers 11 bases. With 0 bases clipped from V and 9 bases from J, the junction kept 10 bases outside the gene matches. This CDR3 spans 17 amino acids. CDR1 MNHNS and CDR2 SASEGT come from the germline V gene. Here the CDR3 DNA reads TGTGCCAGCAGTGAAGCGGGGCGAACTAGCGGGAGTGTTGAGCAGTTCTTC. It yields the protein CASSEAGRTSGSVEQFF.

This sequence joins TRBV7-9 and TRBJ1-1, with D uncertain. With 2 bases removed from V and 4 bases from J, the gap between germline ends came to 8 bases. The CDR3 has 13 amino acids. Germline-derived CDR1 and CDR2 are SEHNR and FQNEAQ (reference sequence). The CDR3 DNA sequence: TGTGCCAGCAGCTTATTTGCCGGCACTGAAGCTTTCTTT. Protein product: CASSLFAGTEAFF.

The chain has TRBV5-1 and TRBJ2-5; a weak D match, TRBD1 (6 bases). Looked up from germline, CDR1 is SGHRS and CDR2 is YFSETQ. The CDR3 extends over 16 amino acids. Trimming took off 2 bases at V and 2 bases at J, with 16 bases between the two ends. In nucleotides, the CDR3 is TGCGCCAGCAGCTTTCAGGGGTTCCCTACACAAGAGACCCAGTACTTC. It codes for CASSFQGFPTQETQYF.

V is TRBV4-3 and J is TRBJ2-7, with 12 bases aligning to TRBD2. This CDR3 region has 15 residues. Trimming took 4 bases from V and 3 from J; bases not matched to a gene: 4. Germline V lookup: CDR1 LGHNA, CDR2 YSLEER. The CDR3 protein is CASSPQLAGGYEQYF. The CDR3, as DNA: TGCGCCAGCAGCCCACAACTAGCGGGAGGCTACGAGCAGTACTTC.

With respect to this clone: Other DNA sequences in the same sample also yield this CDR3. V gene TRBV5-4 combines with J gene TRBJ1-1, with D perhaps TRBD1 (5 bases). CDR1 and CDR2 (germline): SGHNT, YYREEE (reference sequence). This CDR3 has 13 residues. V lost 2 bases to trimming and J lost 1 base, with 6 bases between them. The CDR3 region has the DNA TGTGCCAGCAGCTTTGACAGGAACACTGAAGCTTTCTTT. Translating gives CASSFDRNTEAFF.

The V call is TRBV11-3, the J call TRBJ2-5; the match to TRBD2 covers 13 bases. The CDR3 spans 16 residues. Looked up from germline, CDR1 is SGHNT and CDR2 is YENEEA. V lost 4 bases and J lost 1; bases outside the gene matches: 3. The CDR3 reads CASSSGTSGVQETQYF. The DNA for the CDR3 is TGTGCCAGCAGCTCAGGGACTAGCGGGGTCCAAGAGACCCAGTACTTC.

The chain is built from TRBV18 and TRBJ1-5, with D possibly TRBD1 on 6 matching bases. Per germline, CDR1 KGHSH and CDR2 LQKENI. CDR3 length equals 14 residues. Trimming took 2 bases from V and 3 from J, leaving 8 bases between them. In DNA, the CDR3 is TGTGCCAGCTCACCAAGACAGGACAATCAGCCCCAGCATTTT. Its translation: CASSPRQDNQPQHF.

This chain joins TRBV5-1 and TRBJ2-1; D perhaps matches TRBD1 (6 bases). There are 15 residues in the CDR3. The V and J ends lost 0 bases and 0 bases respectively, with 7 bases between them. CDR1 is SGHRS and CDR2 is YFSETQ in the germline V gene. In nucleotides, the CDR3 is TGCGCCAGCAGCTTGGCGGACAGCTCCTACAATGAGCAGTTCTTC. Translation gives CASSLADSSYNEQFF.

Concerning this clone itself: An end of the junction differs from the germline gene, which may be a read error. The rearrangement uses TRBV7-9 and TRBJ1-1; D gene ambiguous. The germline V gene encodes CDR1 SEHNR and CDR2 FQNEAQ (reference sequence). This CDR3 region has 12 residues. The CDR3 bases are TGTTCCAGCAGCCATTCAAACACTGAAGCTTTCTTT. This translates into CSSSHSNTEAFF.

The J gene is TRBJ1-2, the V gene TRBV6-5, with 7 bases matching TRBD1. This CDR3 is 13 amino acids long. Germline V CDR1 and CDR2: MNHEY, SVGAGI. V trimming: 9 bases; J trimming: 2 bases; junction bases outside the gene matches: 6. The CDR3 reads CASLGGWNYGYTF. In DNA, the CDR3 is TGTGCCAGTTTAGGGGGCTGGAACTATGGCTACACCTTC.

This clone was detected only once. The rearrangement links TRBV9 to TRBJ2-5; 8 positions match TRBD1. Germline V gene data show CDR1 as SGDLS and CDR2 as YYNGEE. This CDR3 contains 15 residues. The J segment lost 2 bases and the V segment lost 4 bases, leaving 7 bases of the junction unmatched. CDR3 sequence (DNA): TGTGCCAGCAGCCCGCGGGACAGGCAACAAGAGACCCAGTACTTC. Translation: CASSPRDRQQETQYF.